This T cell receptor (beta chain) was sequenced in a study of T cell repertoires in cytomegalovirus infection. Whole-study findings and limits: Summed frequency of public TCR beta families distinguished CMV carriers with the relevant HLA.

The ends were cut back, 1 base at V and 4 bases at J, with 8 bases in the middle. The CDR3 is 13 residues long. Germline V CDR1 and CDR2: SGHTA, FQGNSA. TCRdb fed the reads into MiXCR, producing one record per CDR3 protein. The repertoire holds approximately 590,000 distinct CDR3 sequences, with 40% as singletons. This clonotype was found a few times. The antigen is unknown. This sequence joins TRBV7-2 and TRBJ2-7, with unresolved D. This receptor was obtained from a human donor in good health (CMV status not recorded). Some clones in this sample may be carry-over from other donors' samples. Sequenced here: cultured PBMCs, sampled from culture after CMV antigen stimulation. CDR3 protein: CASSLGRRYEQYF. The CDR3 bases are TGTGCCAGCAGCTTAGGTCGCAGGTACGAGCAGTACTTC.